This T cell receptor (beta chain) was captured by sequencing in a study of cytomegalovirus exposure and HLA in healthy donors. Broader study findings: A prior analysis recorded that most TCR beta V segments were productive about 90% or about 30% of the time. The study labeled roughly 160 TCR beta chains cytomegalovirus-associated. Among the sequence variants, a highly shared cluster was likely an artifact of sequencing.

The primer mix had 60 Vbeta and 13 Jbeta primers. Clones were sequenced by immunoSEQ multiplex PCR, and TCRdb holds only the in-frame ones, with some missing. Of under 250,000 clones in the sample, approximately 81% were seen once. The CDR3 sequence is 15 residues long. CDR1 is SGHNT, CDR2 YENEEA, per germline. V was shortened by 5 bases and J by 4 bases, with 14 bases between the two germline ends. Healthy donors of bone marrow made up the group. Points on this clone: Antigen specificity is unknown.

This receptor was taken from a girl aged 2 to 10 in good health and CMV-seronegative. The chain links TRBV11-3 to TRBJ2-2; D gene unclear. Sequencing input: PBMCs. In nucleotides, the CDR3 is TGTGCCAGCAGCACCCCCTGGGCCGGCACCGGGGAGCTGTTTTTT. This encodes CASSTPWAGTGELFF.